This T cell receptor (beta chain) originates from a study of shared clonotypes between healthy human individuals. Donors were healthy HIV-negative adults without recently reported acute infections or vaccinations. Study results and limitations: Rarefaction indicated that sorted-subset sequencing remained incomplete although depth was large.

This clone was counted only a few times. Antigen specificity is unknown. CDR3 size: 12 residues. The germline V and J ends were trimmed by 7 bases and 8 bases, with 14 bases remaining between them. Germline V CDR1 and CDR2: LNHDA, SQIVND (reference sequence). Sequenced by immunoSEQ multiplex PCR; TCRdb stores in-frame clones only, minus some. The data show some 1,100,000 clones, with about 84% seen just once and approximately 0.5% held by the top ten. Sequencing input: memory CD4+ T cells from PBMCs. Specified subset: CD45RA-negative fraction. The chain is built from TRBV19 and TRBJ1-1, with D uncertain. The TCR sequence derives from a man aged 18 to 35 in good health. Some clones in this sample may be carry-over from other donors' samples. The CDR3 sequence is CASTRGFQEAFF. CDR3 nucleotides: TGTGCCAGTACCCGCGGTTTCCAAGAAGCTTTCTTT.